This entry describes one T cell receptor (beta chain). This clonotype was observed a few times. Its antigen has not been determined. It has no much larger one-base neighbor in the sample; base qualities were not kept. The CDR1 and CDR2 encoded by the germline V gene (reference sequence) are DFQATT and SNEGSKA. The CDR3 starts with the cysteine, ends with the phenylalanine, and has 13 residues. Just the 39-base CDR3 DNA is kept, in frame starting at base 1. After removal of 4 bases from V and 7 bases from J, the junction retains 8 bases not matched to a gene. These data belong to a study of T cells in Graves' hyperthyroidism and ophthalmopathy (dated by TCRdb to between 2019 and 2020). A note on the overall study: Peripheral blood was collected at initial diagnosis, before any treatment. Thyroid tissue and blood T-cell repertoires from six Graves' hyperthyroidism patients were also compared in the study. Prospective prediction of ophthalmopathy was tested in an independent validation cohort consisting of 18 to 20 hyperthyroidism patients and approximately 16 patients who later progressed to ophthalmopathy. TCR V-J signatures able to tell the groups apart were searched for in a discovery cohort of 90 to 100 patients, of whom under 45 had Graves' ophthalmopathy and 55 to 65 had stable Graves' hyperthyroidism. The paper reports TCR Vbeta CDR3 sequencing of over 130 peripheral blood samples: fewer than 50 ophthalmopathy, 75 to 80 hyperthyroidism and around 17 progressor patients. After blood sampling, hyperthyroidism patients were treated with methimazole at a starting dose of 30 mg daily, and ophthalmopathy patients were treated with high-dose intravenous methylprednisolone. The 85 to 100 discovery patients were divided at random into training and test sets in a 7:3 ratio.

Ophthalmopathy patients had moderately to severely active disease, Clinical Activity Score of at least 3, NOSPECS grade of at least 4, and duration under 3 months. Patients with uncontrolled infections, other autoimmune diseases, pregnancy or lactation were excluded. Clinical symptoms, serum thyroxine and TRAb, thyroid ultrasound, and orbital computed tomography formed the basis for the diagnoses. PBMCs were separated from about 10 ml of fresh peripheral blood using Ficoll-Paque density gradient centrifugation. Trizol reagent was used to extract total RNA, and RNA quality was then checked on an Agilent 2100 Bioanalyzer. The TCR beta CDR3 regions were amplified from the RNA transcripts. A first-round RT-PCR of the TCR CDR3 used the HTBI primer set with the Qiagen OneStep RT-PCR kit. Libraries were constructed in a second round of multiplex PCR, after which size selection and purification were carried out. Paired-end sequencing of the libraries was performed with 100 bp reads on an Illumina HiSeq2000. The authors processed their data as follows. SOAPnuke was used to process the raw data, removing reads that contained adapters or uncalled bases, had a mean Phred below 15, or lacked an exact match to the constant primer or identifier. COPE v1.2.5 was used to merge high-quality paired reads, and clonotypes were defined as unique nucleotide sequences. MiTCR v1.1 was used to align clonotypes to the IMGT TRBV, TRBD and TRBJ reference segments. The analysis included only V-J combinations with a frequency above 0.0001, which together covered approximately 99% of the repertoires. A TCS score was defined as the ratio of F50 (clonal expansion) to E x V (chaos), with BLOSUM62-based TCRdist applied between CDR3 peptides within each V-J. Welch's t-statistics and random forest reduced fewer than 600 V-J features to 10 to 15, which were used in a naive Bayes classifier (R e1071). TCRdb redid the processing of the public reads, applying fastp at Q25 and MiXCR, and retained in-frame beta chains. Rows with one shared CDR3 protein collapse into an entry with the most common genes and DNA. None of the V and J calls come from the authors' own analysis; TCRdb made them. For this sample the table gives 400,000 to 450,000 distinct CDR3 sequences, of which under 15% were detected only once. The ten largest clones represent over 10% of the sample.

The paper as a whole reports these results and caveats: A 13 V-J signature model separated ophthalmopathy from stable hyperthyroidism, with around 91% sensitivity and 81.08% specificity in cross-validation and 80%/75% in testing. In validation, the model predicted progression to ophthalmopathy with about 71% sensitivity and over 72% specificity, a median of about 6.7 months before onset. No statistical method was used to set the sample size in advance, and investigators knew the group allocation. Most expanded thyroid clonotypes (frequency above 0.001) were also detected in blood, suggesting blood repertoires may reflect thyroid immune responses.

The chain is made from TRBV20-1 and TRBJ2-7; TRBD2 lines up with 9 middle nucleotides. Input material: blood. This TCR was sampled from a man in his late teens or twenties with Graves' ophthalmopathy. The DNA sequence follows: TGCAGTGCTACAGGAGGCGGGGGGGATGAGCAGTACTTC. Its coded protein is CSATGGGGDEQYF.